The clone carrying this T cell receptor beta chain occurred a few times. V lost 8 bases to trimming and J lost 9 bases; unmatched junction nucleotides: 5. The CDR3 is 13 residues long. TCRdb called the reads again in MiXCR, with one record for every CDR3 protein. Among about 490,000 distinct CDR3 sequences listed, 26% were seen once. This record comes from a study of T cell repertoires in cytomegalovirus infection. Source material: PBMCs. The V gene is TRBV12-3 or TRBV12-4, the J gene TRBJ2-1, with 12 nucleotides matching TRBD2. The sequence came from a human donor in good health (CMV status not recorded). Some clones in this sample may be carry-over from other donors' samples. CDR3 protein: CASGGLAGGEQFF. CDR3 nucleotide sequence: TGTGCCAGCGGGGGACTAGCGGGTGGTGAGCAGTTCTTC.